The clone carrying this T cell receptor (beta chain) was seen a few times. The antigen is unknown. The data originate from a study of identifying expanded T cells in peripheral blood. Study-level points and caveats: Differentially abundant clones: approximately 1.3 between replicates, 15 to 17 at roughly 13 days, under 25 at four.

Repertoires were generated with immunoSEQ multiplex PCR, while TCRdb's copy carries only in-frame clones and drops some. The sample has around 100,000 clones; more than 85% are singletons. This clonotype was obtained from a person aged 18-69 years in good health. The specimen was blood.

DNA of the CDR3: TGTGCCAGCTCACCTAGCGGTCCCTACGAGCAGTACTTC. Its translation is CASSPSGPYEQYF. The chain joins TRBV18 to TRBJ2-7, with TRBD2 as a possible D gene (6 bases). The CDR3 contains 13 residues. Trimming stripped 3 bases from V and 2 bases from J, with 8 bases between. Germline V gene data show CDR1 as KGHSH and CDR2 as LQKENI.